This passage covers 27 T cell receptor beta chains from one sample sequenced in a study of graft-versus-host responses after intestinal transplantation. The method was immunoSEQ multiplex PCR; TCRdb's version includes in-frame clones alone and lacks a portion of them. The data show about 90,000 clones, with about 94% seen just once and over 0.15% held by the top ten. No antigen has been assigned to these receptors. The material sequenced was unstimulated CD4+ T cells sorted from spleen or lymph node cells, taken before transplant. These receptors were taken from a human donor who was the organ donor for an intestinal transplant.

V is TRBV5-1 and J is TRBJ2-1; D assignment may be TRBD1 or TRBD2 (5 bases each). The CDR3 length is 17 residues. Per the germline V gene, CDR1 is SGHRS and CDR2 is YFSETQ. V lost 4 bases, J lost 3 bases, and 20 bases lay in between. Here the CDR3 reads CASSHLGAGTDYNEQFF. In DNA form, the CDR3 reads TGCGCCAGCAGCCACCTAGGGGCAGGGACCGACTACAATGAGCAGTTCTTC.

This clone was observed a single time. CDR3 residues: CASSLGQGGNQPQHF. CDR3 DNA sequence: TGTGCCAGCAGCCTGGGACAGGGGGGCAATCAGCCCCAGCATTTT. This rearrangement joins TRBV5-8 to TRBJ1-5; 11 bases agree with TRBD1. The CDR3 runs 15 residues. The trim removed 4 bases at V and 2 bases at J, leaving 2 bases unmatched. The germline V gene encodes CDR1 SGHTS and CDR2 YDEGEE.

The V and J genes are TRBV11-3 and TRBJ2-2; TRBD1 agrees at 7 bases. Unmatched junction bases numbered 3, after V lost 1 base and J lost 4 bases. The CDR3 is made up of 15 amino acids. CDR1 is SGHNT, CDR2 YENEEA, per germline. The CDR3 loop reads CASSLVRGPTGELFF. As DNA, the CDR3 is TGTGCCAGCAGCTTAGTTAGGGGGCCCACCGGGGAGCTGTTTTTT.

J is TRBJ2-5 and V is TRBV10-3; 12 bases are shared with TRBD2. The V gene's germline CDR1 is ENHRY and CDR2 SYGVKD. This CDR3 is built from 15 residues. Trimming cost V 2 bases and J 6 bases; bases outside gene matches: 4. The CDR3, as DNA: TGTGCCATCAGTGAGCTGACTAGCGGGGGAAAGACCCAGTACTTC. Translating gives CAISELTSGGKTQYF.

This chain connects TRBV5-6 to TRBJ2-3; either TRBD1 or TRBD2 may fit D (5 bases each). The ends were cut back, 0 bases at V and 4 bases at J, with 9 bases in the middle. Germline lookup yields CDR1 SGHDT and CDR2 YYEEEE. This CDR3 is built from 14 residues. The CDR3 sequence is CASSLVGTPDTQYF. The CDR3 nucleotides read TGTGCCAGCAGCTTGGTGGGGACGCCAGATACGCAGTATTTT.

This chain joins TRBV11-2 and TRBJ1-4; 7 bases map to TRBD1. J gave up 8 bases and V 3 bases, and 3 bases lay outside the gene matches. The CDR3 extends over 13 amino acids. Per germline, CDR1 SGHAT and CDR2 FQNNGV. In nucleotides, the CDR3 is TGTGCCAGCAGCTTCGACAGGGAAGAAAAACTGTTTTTT. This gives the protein CASSFDREEKLFF.

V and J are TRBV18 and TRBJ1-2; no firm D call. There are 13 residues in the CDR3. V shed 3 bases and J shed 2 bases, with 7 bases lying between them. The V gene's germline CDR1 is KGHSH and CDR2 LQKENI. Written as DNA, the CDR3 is TGTGCCAGCTCACCTGACGGAAACTATGGCTACACCTTC. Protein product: CASSPDGNYGYTF. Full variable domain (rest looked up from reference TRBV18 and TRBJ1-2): NAGVMQNPRHLVRRRGQEARLRCSPMKGHSHVYWYRQLPEEGLKFMVYLQKENIIDESGMPKERFSAEFPKEGPSILRIQQVVRGDSAAYFCASSPDGNYGYTFGSGTRLTVV.

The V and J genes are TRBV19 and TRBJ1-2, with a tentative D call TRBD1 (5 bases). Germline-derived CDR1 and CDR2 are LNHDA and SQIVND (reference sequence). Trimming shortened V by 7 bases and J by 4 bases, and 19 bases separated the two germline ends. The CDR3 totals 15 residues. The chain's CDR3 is CASIRGAGEPYGYTF. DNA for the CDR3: TGTGCCAGTATACGTGGGGCCGGTGAACCCTATGGCTACACCTTC.

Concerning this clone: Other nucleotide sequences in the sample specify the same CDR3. CDR3 in DNA: TGTGCCAGCAGCTTGGCACTAGCCGGCACCGGGGAGCTGTTTTTT. Protein sequence: CASSLALAGTGELFF. The chain couples TRBV5-8 to TRBJ2-2, with a possible D match to TRBD2 (6 bases). Trimming shortened V by 0 bases and J by 4 bases, and 10 bases separated the two germline ends. CDR3 size: 15 residues. Germline V gene lookup returns CDR1 SGHTS and CDR2 YDEGEE. Using reference TRBV5-8 and TRBJ2-2 for the parts outside the CDR3, the full variable domain is EAGVTQSPTHLIKTRGQQATLRCSPISGHTSVYWYQQALGLGLQFLLWYDEGEERNRGNFPPRFSGRQFPNYSSELNVNALELEDSALYLCASSLALAGTGELFFGEGSRLTVL.

The CDR3 reads CASSLSRTGSPNYGYTF. CDR3 bases: TGTGCCAGCAGCTTGTCCCGGACAGGGAGCCCGAACTATGGCTACACCTTC. The chain recombines TRBV7-2 with TRBJ1-2; TRBD1 aligns across 8 bases. The germline V gene encodes CDR1 SGHTA and CDR2 FQGNSA. The V segment lost 3 bases and the J segment 2 bases; nucleotides outside the gene matches: 11. The CDR3 spans 17 residues.

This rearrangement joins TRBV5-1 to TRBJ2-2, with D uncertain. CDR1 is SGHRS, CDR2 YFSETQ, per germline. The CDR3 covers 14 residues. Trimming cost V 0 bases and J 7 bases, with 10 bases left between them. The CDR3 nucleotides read TGCGCCAGCAGCTTGGATTTGACGGGCGGGGAGCTGTTTTTT. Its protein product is CASSLDLTGGELFF.

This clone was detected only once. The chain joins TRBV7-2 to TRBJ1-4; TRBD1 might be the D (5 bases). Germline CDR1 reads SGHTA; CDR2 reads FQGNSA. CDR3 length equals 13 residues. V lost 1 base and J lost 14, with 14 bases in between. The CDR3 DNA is TGTGCCAGCAGCTTAGATTTCGGGACGGCTCTGTTTTTT. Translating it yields CASSLDFGTALFF.

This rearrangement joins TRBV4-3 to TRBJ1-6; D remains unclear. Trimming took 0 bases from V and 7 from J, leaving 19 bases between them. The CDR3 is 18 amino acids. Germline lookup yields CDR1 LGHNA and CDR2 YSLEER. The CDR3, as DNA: TGCGCCAGCAGCCAAGATTCTTGGGAGAGTAGACGAAATTCACCCCTCCACTTT. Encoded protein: CASSQDSWESRRNSPLHF.

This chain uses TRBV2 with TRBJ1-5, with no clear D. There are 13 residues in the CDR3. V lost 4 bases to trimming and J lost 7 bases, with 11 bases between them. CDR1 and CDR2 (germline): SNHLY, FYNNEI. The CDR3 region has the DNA TGTGCCAGCAGTGGGGTACAGCGGCAGCCCCAGCATTTT. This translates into CASSGVQRQPQHF. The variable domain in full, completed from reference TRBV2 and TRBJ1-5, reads EPEVTQTPSHQVTQMGQEVILRCVPISNHLYFYWYRQILGQKVEFLVSFYNNEISEKSEIFDDQFSVERPDGSNFTLKIRSTKLEDSAMYFCASSGVQRQPQHFGDGTRLSIL.

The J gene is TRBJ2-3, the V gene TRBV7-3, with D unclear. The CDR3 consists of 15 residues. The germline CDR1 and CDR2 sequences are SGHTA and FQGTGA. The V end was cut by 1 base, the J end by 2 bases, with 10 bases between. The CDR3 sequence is CASSLSVTPTDTQYF. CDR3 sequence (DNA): TGTGCCAGCAGCTTAAGCGTTACGCCCACAGATACGCAGTATTTT.

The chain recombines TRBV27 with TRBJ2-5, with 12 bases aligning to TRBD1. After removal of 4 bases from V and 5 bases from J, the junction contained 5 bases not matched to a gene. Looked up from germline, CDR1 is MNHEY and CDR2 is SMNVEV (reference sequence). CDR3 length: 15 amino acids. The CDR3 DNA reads TGTGCCAGCAGTTCCGGGACAGGGGGCCGGGAGACCCAGTACTTC. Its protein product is CASSSGTGGRETQYF.

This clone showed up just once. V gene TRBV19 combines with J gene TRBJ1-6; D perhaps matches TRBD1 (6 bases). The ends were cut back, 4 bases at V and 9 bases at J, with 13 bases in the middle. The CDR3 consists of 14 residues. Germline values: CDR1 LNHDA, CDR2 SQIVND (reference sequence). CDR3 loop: CASSTQGGASPLHF. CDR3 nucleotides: TGTGCCAGTAGTACACAGGGAGGGGCTTCACCCCTCCACTTT.

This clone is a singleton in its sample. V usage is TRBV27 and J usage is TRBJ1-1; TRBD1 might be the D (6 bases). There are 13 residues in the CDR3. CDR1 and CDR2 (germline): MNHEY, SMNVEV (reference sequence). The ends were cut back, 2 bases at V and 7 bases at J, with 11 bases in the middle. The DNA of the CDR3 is TGTGCCAGCAGTTTACGGGGGGGCGGTGAAGCTTTCTTT. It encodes CASSLRGGGEAFF.

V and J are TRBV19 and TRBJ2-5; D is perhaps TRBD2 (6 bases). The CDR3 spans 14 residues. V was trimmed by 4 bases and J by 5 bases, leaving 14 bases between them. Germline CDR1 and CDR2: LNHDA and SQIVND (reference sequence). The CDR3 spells CASSTSLRGETQYF. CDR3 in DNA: TGTGCCAGTAGTACATCCCTACGGGGGGAGACCCAGTACTTC.

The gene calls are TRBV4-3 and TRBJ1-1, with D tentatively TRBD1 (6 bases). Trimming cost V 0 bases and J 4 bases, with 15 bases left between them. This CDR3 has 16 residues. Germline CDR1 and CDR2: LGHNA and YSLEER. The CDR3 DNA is TGCGCCAGCAGCCAAGAGATACAGGGACTAACCACTGAAGCTTTCTTT. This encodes CASSQEIQGLTTEAFF.

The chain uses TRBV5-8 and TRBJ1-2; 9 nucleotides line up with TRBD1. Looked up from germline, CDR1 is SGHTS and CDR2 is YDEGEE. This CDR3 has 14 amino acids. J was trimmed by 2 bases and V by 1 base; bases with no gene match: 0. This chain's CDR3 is CASSLTGGNYGYTF. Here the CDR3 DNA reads TGTGCCAGCAGCTTGACAGGGGGCAACTATGGCTACACCTTC.

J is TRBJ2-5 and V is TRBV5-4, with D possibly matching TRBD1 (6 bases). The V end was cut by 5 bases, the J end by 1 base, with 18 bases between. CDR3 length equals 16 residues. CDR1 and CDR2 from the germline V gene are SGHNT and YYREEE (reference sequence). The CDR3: CASRAGTPLPQETQYF. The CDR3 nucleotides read TGTGCCAGCAGGGCCGGGACACCTTTACCCCAAGAGACCCAGTACTTC.

CDR3 protein: CASGSRGLALGTEAFF. DNA for the CDR3: TGTGCTAGTGGTTCGAGGGGGCTCGCTTTAGGGACTGAAGCTTTCTTT. The chain links TRBV12-5 to TRBJ1-1, with TRBD1 identical over 7 bases. The V gene end was trimmed by 4 bases and the J gene end by 5 bases; junction bases not matched to a gene: 13. The V gene's germline CDR1 is LGHNT and CDR2 FRNRAP. The CDR3 is made up of 16 amino acids.

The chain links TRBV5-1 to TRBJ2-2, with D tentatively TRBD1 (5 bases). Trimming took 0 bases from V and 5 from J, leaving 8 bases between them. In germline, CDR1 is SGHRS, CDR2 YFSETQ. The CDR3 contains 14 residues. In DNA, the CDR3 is TGCGCCAGCAGCTTGGGACAGAAGACCGGGGAGCTGTTTTTT. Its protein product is CASSLGQKTGELFF.

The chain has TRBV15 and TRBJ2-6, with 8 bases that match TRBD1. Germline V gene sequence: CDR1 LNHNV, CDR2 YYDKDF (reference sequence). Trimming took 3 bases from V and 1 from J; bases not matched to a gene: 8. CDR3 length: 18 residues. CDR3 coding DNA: TGTGCCACCAGCAGGCCCCCAGGGGGCGGGTCTGGGGCCAACGTCCTGACTTTC. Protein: CATSRPPGGGSGANVLTF.

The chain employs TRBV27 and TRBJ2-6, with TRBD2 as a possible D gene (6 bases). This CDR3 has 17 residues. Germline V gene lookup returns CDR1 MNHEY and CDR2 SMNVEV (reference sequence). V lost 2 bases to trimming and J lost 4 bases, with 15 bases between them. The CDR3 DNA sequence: TGTGCCAGCAGTTTAGTTCCGGGGAGGTCAGGGGCCAACGTCCTGACTTTC. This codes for CASSLVPGRSGANVLTF.

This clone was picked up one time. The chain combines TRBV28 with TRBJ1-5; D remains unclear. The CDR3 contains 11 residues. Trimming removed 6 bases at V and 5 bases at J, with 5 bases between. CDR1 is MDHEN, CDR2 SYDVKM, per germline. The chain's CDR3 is CASRADQPQHF. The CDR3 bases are TGTGCCAGCAGGGCAGATCAGCCCCAGCATTTT.